These 16 T cell receptor beta chains were all obtained from the same sample, sequenced in a study of T cell responses to AZD1222 COVID-19 vaccine. Data came from immunoSEQ multiplex PCR; TCRdb stores just in-frame clones and leaves some out. Among some 120,000 clones listed, around nine tenths were seen once. The sequences come from peripheral blood, collected 28 days after the second dose of the MenACWY control vaccine. The receptor set was obtained from an adult who received the MenACWY meningococcal vaccine as a control.

The genes are TRBV4-1 and TRBJ2-7, with no clear D. The ends were cut back, 0 bases at V and 6 bases at J, with 9 bases in the middle. Per the germline V gene, CDR1 is MGHRA and CDR2 is YSYEKL. The CDR3 is 13 residues long. The DNA of the CDR3 is TGCGCCAGCAGCCAAGATCTAATAGGCGAGCAGTACTTC. Amino acid sequence: CASSQDLIGEQYF.

This clone was counted a few times. The V call is TRBV11-1, the J call TRBJ2-3; tentatively, D is TRBD2 (6 bases). Germline CDR1 is SGHAT and CDR2 is FQDESV (reference sequence). The CDR3 loop spans 16 amino acids. Trimming left V 4 bases short and J 1 base short, with 15 bases between. The CDR3 coding sequence is TGTGCCAGCAGCTCCGACGGGTGGGGGGGCACAGATACGCAGTATTTT. Translating it yields CASSSDGWGGTDTQYF.

The chain uses TRBV27 and TRBJ2-1; no reliable D call. V shed 5 bases and J shed 0 bases, with 17 bases lying between them. Germline CDR1 is MNHEY and CDR2 is SMNVEV (reference sequence). This CDR3 has 17 residues. The chain's CDR3 is CASSHLSEHSSYNEQFF. The CDR3 nucleotides are TGTGCCAGCAGTCACCTCTCAGAACACAGCTCCTACAATGAGCAGTTCTTC.

The chain has TRBV5-5 and TRBJ1-4; no clear D gene. Germline CDR1 is SGHKS and CDR2 is YYEKEE (reference sequence). The CDR3 totals 16 residues. Trimming left V 0 bases short and J 0 bases short, with 9 bases between. This CDR3 is CASSLAITATNEKLFF. CDR3 DNA: TGTGCCAGCAGCTTGGCGATTACAGCAACTAATGAAAAACTGTTTTTT.

The rearrangement uses TRBV6-4 and TRBJ2-2; D is uncertain. Germline V gene lookup returns CDR1 MRHNA and CDR2 SNTAGT. V gave up 3 bases and J gave up 0 bases, with 8 bases separating them. The CDR3 contains 15 residues. CDR3 DNA: TGTGCCAGCAGTGAAGAGGCGACGAACACCGGGGAGCTGTTTTTT. This translates into CASSEEATNTGELFF.

The V gene is TRBV30, the J gene TRBJ1-2; possible D gene TRBD1, 6 bases. The V and J ends lost 2 bases and 8 bases respectively, with 18 bases between them. Germline-derived CDR1 and CDR2 are GTSNPN and SVGIG (reference sequence). The length of the CDR3 is 14 residues. CDR3 region: CAWSQDSLLTGYTF. Here the CDR3 DNA reads TGTGCCTGGAGTCAGGACAGTTTACTGACGGGCTACACCTTC.

The chain carries TRBV10-3 and TRBJ2-7, with D maybe TRBD1 (7 bases). The CDR3 is 16 amino acids. The V gene's germline CDR1 is ENHRY and CDR2 SYGVKD. The V gene lost 6 bases and the J gene lost 0 bases, with 18 bases spanning the gap. The CDR3 is CAIRVGGDSGSYEQYV. The CDR3, as DNA: TGTGCCATCAGAGTGGGCGGGGACAGCGGCTCCTACGAGCAGTACGTC.

The chain employs TRBV6-1 and TRBJ1-2; 8 nucleotides match TRBD1. The length of the CDR3 is 17 residues. Germline lookup yields CDR1 MNHNS and CDR2 SASEGT. J was trimmed by 5 bases and V by 2 bases; bases with no gene match: 13. DNA of the CDR3: TGTGCCAGCAGTGAACTAACATCAGGGGGCGGAGAGTATGGCTACACCTTC. Its protein is CASSELTSGGGEYGYTF.

The chain is built from TRBV5-1 and TRBJ2-5; TRBD2 matches 7 bases. There are 14 residues in the CDR3. CDR1 is SGHRS, CDR2 YFSETQ, per germline. J was trimmed by 4 bases and V by 1 base; bases with no gene match: 4. CDR3 in amino acids: CASSLPGGRETQYF. CDR3 nucleotides: TGCGCCAGCAGCTTGCCCGGGGGGAGAGAGACCCAGTACTTC.

Turning to this clone: This CDR3 is also generated by other DNA sequences in the sample. The genes are TRBV11-2 and TRBJ2-2, with TRBD2 matching over 9 bases. Looked up from germline, CDR1 is SGHAT and CDR2 is FQNNGV. J lost 4 bases, V lost 2 bases, and 14 bases had no gene match. The CDR3 runs 19 residues. The CDR3 DNA reads as TGTGCCAGCAGCTTAAATGGACTCGCGGGGGGGCAGGGCACCGGGGAGCTGTTTTTT. Protein sequence: CASSLNGLAGGQGTGELFF.

The chain uses TRBV6-2 or TRBV6-3 and TRBJ1-5; 8 bases align to TRBD1. Germline V gene data show CDR1 as MNHEY and CDR2 as SVGEGT. This CDR3 region has 16 residues. Unmatched junction bases numbered 13, after V lost 5 bases and J lost 7 bases. The CDR3, as DNA: TGTGCCAGCAGTACCGGACAGGGAAAGAGAGAGCAGCCCCAGCATTTT. Translated: CASSTGQGKREQPQHF.

The chain links TRBV19 to TRBJ1-2; the match to TRBD1 covers 7 bases. This CDR3 is 15 amino acids long. Looked up from germline, CDR1 is LNHDA and CDR2 is SQIVND (reference sequence). Trimming cost V 2 bases and J 4 bases; bases outside gene matches: 7. CDR3 amino acids: CASSITHRGGYGYTF. The DNA for the CDR3 is TGTGCCAGTAGTATAACACACAGGGGTGGCTATGGCTACACCTTC.

This chain uses TRBV30 with TRBJ2-7; TRBD2 might be the D (6 bases). The V gene lost 5 bases and the J gene lost 1 base, with 12 bases spanning the gap. The germline CDR1 and CDR2 sequences are GTSNPN and SVGIG (reference sequence). The CDR3 covers 13 residues. The CDR3: CAWRLAPSYEQYF. The DNA for the CDR3 is TGTGCCTGGCGTCTAGCGCCGTCCTACGAGCAGTACTTC.

The V call is TRBV28, the J call TRBJ1-6, with D unclear. In germline, CDR1 is MDHEN, CDR2 SYDVKM. This CDR3 spans 15 amino acids. V lost 1 base, J lost 10 bases, and 14 bases lay in between. CDR3 loop: CASSLLAGGMSPLHF. The CDR3 DNA sequence: TGTGCCAGCAGTTTATTAGCGGGTGGTATGTCACCCCTCCACTTT.

This chain joins TRBV5-1 and TRBJ2-7; 10 nucleotides line up with TRBD2. CDR1 is SGHRS, CDR2 YFSETQ, per germline. Germline trimming cut 0 bases from V and 4 bases from J; bases unmatched to any gene: 4. The CDR3 runs 15 residues. The CDR3 DNA follows: TGCGCCAGCAGCTTGGGACTAGCGGGCTTTTACGAGCAGTACTTC. This codes for CASSLGLAGFYEQYF. Full variable domain (remainder filled in from reference TRBV5-1 and TRBJ2-7): KAGVTQTPRYLIKTRGQQVTLSCSPISGHRSVSWYQQTPGQGLQFLFEYFSETQRNKGNFPGRFSGRQFSNSRSEMNVSTLELGDSALYLCASSLGLAGFYEQYFGPGTRLTVT.

The V gene is TRBV20-1, the J gene TRBJ2-5; D ambiguous. This CDR3 contains 11 residues. The germline V and J ends were trimmed by 0 bases and 5 bases, with 4 bases remaining between them. From germline, CDR1 is DFQATT and CDR2 SNEGSKA (reference sequence). This CDR3 reads CSAREGETQYF. The CDR3 coding sequence is TGCAGTGCTAGAGAAGGGGAGACCCAGTACTTC.